These 22 T cell receptor beta chains came from one sample sequenced in a study of OX40 agonist ivuxolimab in advanced cancers. Libraries were prepared by immunoSEQ multiplex PCR; TCRdb keeps only in-frame clonotypes and omits some of them. This table holds some 69,000 clones, roughly nine tenths found once. The sequenced sample was CD4+ or CD8+ T cells sorted from blood, obtained in a trial of the OX40 agonist ivuxolimab. These receptors originate from an adult with an advanced solid tumor such as melanoma, head and neck, liver or kidney cancer.

The rearrangement joins TRBV11-2 to TRBJ2-7; TRBD2 agrees at 11 bases. The V gene's germline CDR1 is SGHAT and CDR2 FQNNGV. The CDR3 totals 15 residues. V lost 7 bases to trimming and J lost 0 bases; unmatched junction nucleotides: 5. CDR3 protein: CASTLAGGSSYEQYF. DNA for the CDR3: TGTGCCAGCACCCTAGCGGGAGGAAGCTCCTACGAGCAGTACTTC.

This clone was seen a single time. The chain couples TRBV5-4 to TRBJ2-1; a possible D gene is TRBD1 (6 bases). Trimming shortened V by 1 base and J by 9 bases, and 20 bases separated the two germline ends. Germline V gene lookup returns CDR1 SGHNT and CDR2 YYREEE (reference sequence). The CDR3 consists of 16 residues. The CDR3, as DNA: TGTGCCAGCAGCTTGCCCGGGACACCGAGGGGGAGTGAGCAGTTCTTC. As protein: CASSLPGTPRGSEQFF. Looking up the rest from reference TRBV5-4 and TRBJ2-1 gives the full variable domain: ETGVTQSPTHLIKTRGQQVTLRCSSQSGHNTVSWYQQALGQGPQFIFQYYREEENGRGNFPPRFSGLQFPNYSSELNVNALELDDSALYLCASSLPGTPRGSEQFFGPGTRLTVL.

The rearrangement joins TRBV5-4 to TRBJ2-1, with TRBD2 matching over 9 bases. Per germline, CDR1 SGHNT and CDR2 YYREEE (reference sequence). CDR3 length: 15 residues. V dropped 2 bases and J dropped 7; count of bases not matched to a gene: 7. CDR3 DNA sequence: TGTGCCAGCAGCTTAGATAGCGGGAGATCTAATGAGCAGTTCTTC. This sequence encodes CASSLDSGRSNEQFF.

The V and J genes are TRBV9 and TRBJ2-1; D is perhaps TRBD2 (6 bases). Trimming took 3 bases from V and 6 from J, leaving 19 bases between them. Germline assignment: CDR1 SGDLS and CDR2 YYNGEE. This CDR3 has 16 residues. CDR3 in amino acids: CASSGSGSLRSNEQFF. Written as DNA, the CDR3 is TGTGCCAGCAGCGGTAGCGGCTCCCTAAGGTCCAATGAGCAGTTCTTC.

V and J are TRBV5-1 and TRBJ2-6; either TRBD1 or TRBD2 may fit D (5 bases each). Germline-derived CDR1 and CDR2 are SGHRS and YFSETQ. The V end was cut by 4 bases, the J end by 1 base, with 12 bases between. The CDR3 runs 16 residues. CDR3 region: CASSPDGASGANVLTF. The CDR3 DNA is TGCGCCAGCAGCCCAGACGGGGCTTCTGGGGCCAACGTCCTGACTTTC.

The V gene is TRBV6-1, the J gene TRBJ1-4; D possibly corresponds to TRBD1 (5 bases). Trimming cost V 2 bases and J 4 bases, with 11 bases left between them. From germline, CDR1 is MNHNS and CDR2 SASEGT. The CDR3 is made up of 15 amino acids. CDR3 protein: CASSEPRQSNEKLFF. In DNA form, the CDR3 reads TGTGCCAGCAGTGAACCGAGACAGAGTAATGAAAAACTGTTTTTT.

V and J are TRBV5-5 and TRBJ1-2; D call uncertain. This CDR3 has 12 amino acids. The germline gives CDR1 SGHKS, CDR2 YYEKEE (reference sequence). Trimming cost V 0 bases and J 4 bases, with 4 bases left between them. CDR3 sequence reads: CASSLEVYGYTF. CDR3 bases: TGTGCCAGCAGCTTGGAAGTCTATGGCTACACCTTC.

The chain is built from TRBV18 and TRBJ2-3, with D possibly matching TRBD1 (5 bases). This CDR3 contains 14 residues. Trimming shortened V by 2 bases and J by 2 bases, and 8 bases separated the two germline ends. Germline V CDR1 and CDR2: KGHSH, LQKENI. CDR3 residues: CASSPGAITDTQYF. The CDR3 DNA follows: TGTGCCAGCTCACCAGGGGCCATCACAGATACGCAGTATTTT.

The V and J genes are TRBV29-1 and TRBJ1-4; D is unresolved. With 4 bases removed from V and 7 bases from J, the gap between germline ends came to 13 bases. The CDR3 sequence is 13 residues long. The V gene's germline CDR1 is SQVTM and CDR2 ANQGSEA. The CDR3 region is CSVGEGWGEKLFF. The CDR3 DNA follows: TGCAGCGTTGGAGAGGGATGGGGTGAAAAACTGTTTTTT. The complete variable domain, with remaining parts taken from reference TRBV29-1 and TRBJ1-4, reads SAVISQKPSRDICQRGTSLTIQCQVDSQVTMMFWYRQQPGQSLTLIATANQGSEATYESGFVIDKFPISRPNLTFSTLTVSNMSPEDSSIYLCSVGEGWGEKLFFGSGTQLSVL.

The chain uses TRBV6-1 and TRBJ2-3; possibly TRBD1 for D (5 bases). Germline CDR1 MNHNS, CDR2 SASEGT. Trimming took off 5 bases at V and 11 bases at J, with 11 bases between the two ends. CDR3 length: 11 amino acids. CDR3 residues: CASSSTEKQYF. For the CDR3, the DNA is TGTGCCAGCAGTTCGACAGAAAAGCAGTATTTT.

The CDR3 protein is CASSIQGNTEAFF. The CDR3 DNA is TGTGCCAGCAGCATACAGGGAAACACTGAAGCTTTCTTT. V gene TRBV28 combines with J gene TRBJ1-1, with D possibly matching TRBD1 (6 bases). The V end lost 6 bases, the J end lost 2 bases, and 10 bases lay between the germline ends. The CDR3 is 13 residues long. From germline, CDR1 is MDHEN and CDR2 SYDVKM.

V gene TRBV11-3 combines with J gene TRBJ2-5; the D gene is possibly TRBD2 (5 bases). The V gene's germline CDR1 is SGHNT and CDR2 YENEEA. V shed 5 bases and J shed 4 bases, with 8 bases lying between them. CDR3 length equals 12 residues. The CDR3 nucleotides read TGTGCCAGCAGCGGAGAGGGAGAGACCCAGTACTTC. Residues: CASSGEGETQYF.

The chain uses TRBV5-4 and TRBJ2-1; D gene uncertain. Trimming removed 4 bases at V and 7 bases at J, with 15 bases between. Germline assignment: CDR1 SGHNT and CDR2 YYREEE (reference sequence). The CDR3 covers 14 residues. This chain's CDR3 is CASSPATVTNEQFF. CDR3 coding DNA: TGTGCCAGCAGCCCCGCCACTGTAACAAATGAGCAGTTCTTC.

This sequence joins TRBV19 and TRBJ2-3, with a tentative D call TRBD2 (6 bases). Germline V CDR1 and CDR2: LNHDA, SQIVND (reference sequence). The CDR3 runs to 14 residues. V was pared by 11 bases and J by 0 bases, with 15 bases between. CDR3 residues: CASGSGASTDTQYF. The CDR3 region has the DNA TGTGCCTCCGGGTCGGGAGCTAGCACAGATACGCAGTATTTT.

The V gene is TRBV19, the J gene TRBJ1-5; D is perhaps TRBD1 (5 bases). There are 17 residues in the CDR3. Germline V gene lookup returns CDR1 LNHDA and CDR2 SQIVND (reference sequence). Trimming removed 4 bases from V and 4 bases from J, with 20 bases in between. CDR3 sequence (DNA): TGTGCCAGTAGTAAGCCCCCGGGCCGGGGCGGGAATCAGCCCCAGCATTTT. Translating it yields CASSKPPGRGGNQPQHF. The full variable domain, in which reference TRBV19 and TRBJ1-5 provide the parts outside the CDR3, is DGGITQSPKYLFRKEGQNVTLSCEQNLNHDAMYWYRQDPGQGLRLIYYSQIVNDFQKGDIAEGYSVSREKKESFPLTVTSAQKNPTAFYLCASSKPPGRGGNQPQHFGDGTRLSIL.

The chain is built from TRBV10-3 and TRBJ1-1; the D is unclear. This CDR3 comprises 12 residues. V dropped 11 bases and J dropped 7 bases, with 17 bases sitting between them. CDR1 and CDR2 from the germline V gene are ENHRY and SYGVKD. CDR3 residues: CAAKRAESEAFF. In DNA, the CDR3 is TGTGCCGCAAAACGGGCAGAGAGTGAAGCTTTCTTT.

The chain has TRBV12-5 and TRBJ1-5, with TRBD1 identical over 7 bases. The germline CDR1 and CDR2 sequences are LGHNT and FRNRAP. Trimming removed 5 bases from V and 3 bases from J; junction bases left unmatched: 10. CDR3 length: 16 residues. The CDR3 nucleotides are TGTGCTAGTGGTACGCCACCGGGACAGATCAATCAGCCCCAGCATTTT. It encodes CASGTPPGQINQPQHF.

V and J are TRBV9 and TRBJ2-3; TRBD2 agrees at 13 bases. J gave up 4 bases and V 4 bases, and 9 bases lay outside the gene matches. The germline gives CDR1 SGDLS, CDR2 YYNGEE. The CDR3 runs 17 residues. CDR3: CASSSRTSGSRPDTQYF. The DNA for the CDR3 is TGTGCCAGCAGCTCTCGGACTAGCGGGAGCCGCCCAGATACGCAGTATTTT.

The rearrangement links TRBV6-1 to TRBJ1-6, with 7 positions matching TRBD1. The V gene end was trimmed by 4 bases and the J gene end by 10 bases; junction bases not matched to a gene: 13. Looked up from germline, CDR1 is MNHNS and CDR2 is SASEGT. The CDR3 consists of 16 residues. The DNA for the CDR3 is TGTGCCAGCAGTGTCTCCTGGGACAGAGAGACCTCACCCCTCCACTTT. Residues: CASSVSWDRETSPLHF.

The chain has TRBV29-1 and TRBJ1-1; 7 bases align to TRBD1. V was clipped by 7 bases and J by 6 bases; unmatched bases: 17. CDR1 SQVTM and CDR2 ANQGSEA come from the germline V gene. The length of the CDR3 is 15 residues. CDR3 sequence reads: CSGGQESISGSEAFF. The CDR3 DNA reads TGCAGCGGTGGACAGGAGTCCATATCGGGTTCTGAAGCTTTCTTT.

This chain connects TRBV19 to TRBJ2-7, with 7 bases matching TRBD2. Germline V gives CDR1 LNHDA, CDR2 SQIVND (reference sequence). The CDR3 runs to 16 residues. V shed 5 bases and J 3 bases; nucleotides not matched to a gene: 13. CDR3 sequence: CASSPSEAGMIYEQYF. The CDR3 DNA reads TGTGCCAGTAGTCCCTCTGAAGCGGGAATGATCTACGAGCAGTACTTC.

J is TRBJ1-4 and V is TRBV6-1, with D possibly TRBD1 on 5 matching bases. Germline V gives CDR1 MNHNS, CDR2 SASEGT. The CDR3 totals 15 residues. Trimming left V 2 bases short and J 4 bases short, with 11 bases between. The CDR3 region has the DNA TGTGCCAGCAGTGAAAGCGGGACGGGTAATGAAAAACTGTTTTTT. This codes for CASSESGTGNEKLFF.